This T cell receptor (beta chain) is drawn from a study of beta chain features in type 1 diabetes. Study information: Similarity in age, gender and cell yields was seen between patients and healthy donors. Examined across all samples were some 110 million sorted cells. Broader study findings: The study found moderately but significantly shorter TCRB CDR3s in all four CD4+ subsets of Type 1 diabetes patients. Possible PCR preference for shorter templates applied equally to patients and controls.

The whole isolated RNA underwent reverse transcription, so sequencing captured expressed TCRB transcripts. The data were produced by immunoSEQ multiplex PCR, yet TCRdb's version contains in-frame clones alone and is incomplete. The sample lists some 300,000 clones, approximately 8% occurring once. V was clipped by 1 base and J by 2 bases, with 15 bases between them. The CDR3 extends over 18 amino acids. CDR1 and CDR2 from the germline V gene are MDHEN and SYDVKM. This clone was observed a handful of times. Its antigen is unidentified. Sequencing used central memory CD4+ T cells from blood. The V and J genes are TRBV28 and TRBJ2-6, with D uncertain. The receptor was isolated from a woman in her late teens or twenties in good health. The CDR3 region is CASSLYNGLNAGANVLTF. The CDR3 DNA sequence: TGTGCCAGCAGTTTATACAACGGCCTCAATGCTGGGGCCAACGTCCTGACTTTC.